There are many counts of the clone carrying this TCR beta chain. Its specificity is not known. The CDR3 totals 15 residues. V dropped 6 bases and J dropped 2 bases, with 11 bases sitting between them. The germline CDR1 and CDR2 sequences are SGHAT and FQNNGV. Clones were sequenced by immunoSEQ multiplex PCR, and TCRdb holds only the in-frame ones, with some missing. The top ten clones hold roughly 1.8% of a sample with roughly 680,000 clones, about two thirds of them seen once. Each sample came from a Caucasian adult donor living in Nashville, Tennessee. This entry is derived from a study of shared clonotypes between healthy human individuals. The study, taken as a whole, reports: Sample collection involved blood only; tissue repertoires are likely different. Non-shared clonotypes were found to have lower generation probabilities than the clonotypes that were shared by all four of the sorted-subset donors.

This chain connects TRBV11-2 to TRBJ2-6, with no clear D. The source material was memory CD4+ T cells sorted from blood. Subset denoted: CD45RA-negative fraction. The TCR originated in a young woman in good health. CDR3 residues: CASSRLITGANVLTF. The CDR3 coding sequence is TGTGCCAGCAGTCGATTGATCACTGGGGCCAACGTCCTGACTTTC.